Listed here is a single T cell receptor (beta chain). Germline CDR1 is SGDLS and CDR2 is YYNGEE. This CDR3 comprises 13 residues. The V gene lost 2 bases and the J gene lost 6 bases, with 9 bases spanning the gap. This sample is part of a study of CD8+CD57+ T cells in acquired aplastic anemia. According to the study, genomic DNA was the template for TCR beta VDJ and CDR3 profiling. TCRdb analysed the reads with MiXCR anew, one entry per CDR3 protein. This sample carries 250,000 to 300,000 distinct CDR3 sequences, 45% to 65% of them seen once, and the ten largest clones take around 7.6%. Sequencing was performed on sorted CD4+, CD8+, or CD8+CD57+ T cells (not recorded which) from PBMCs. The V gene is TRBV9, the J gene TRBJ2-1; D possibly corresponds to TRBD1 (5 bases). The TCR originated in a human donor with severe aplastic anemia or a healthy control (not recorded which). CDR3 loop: CASSVREFNEQFF. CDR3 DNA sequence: TGTGCCAGCAGCGTCAGGGAATTCAATGAGCAGTTCTTC.